This TCR beta chain was profiled in a study of cytomegalovirus exposure and HLA in healthy donors. V lost 4 bases and J lost 5; bases outside the gene matches: 9. CDR1 is SGHDN, CDR2 FVKESK, per germline. The CDR3 sequence is 17 residues long. The table lists this clone with a count of one. What it binds is unknown. 60 Vbeta and 13 Jbeta primers were used in PCR. The protocol was immunoSEQ multiplex PCR, while the TCRdb copy is restricted to in-frame clones and leaves out a portion. The sample holds about 170,000 clones, 80% to 90% seen once. Findings and caveats of the study: Cytomegalovirus status was reportedly diagnosed by the classifier with high specificity and sensitivity. Owing to their indistinguishability, certain V segments, notably TRBV6-2 and TRBV6-3, were excluded. According to an earlier analysis, most TCR beta V segments yielded productive rearrangements about 87% or about 30% of the time.

Source material: PBMCs. The chain couples TRBV14 to TRBJ2-3; 13 nucleotides line up with TRBD2. The TCR was taken from a male donor in good health and CMV-seronegative. The CDR3 DNA reads TGTGCCAGCAGCCGTTCCGGGACTAGCGGGGCCGTAGATACGCAGTATTTT. It specifies CASSRSGTSGAVDTQYF.